This is a list of T cell receptor beta chains from one sample in a study of blood T cells in healthy people across ages. A single record per CDR3 protein comes from TCRdb applying MiXCR to the 5' RACE reads. The repertoire holds approximately 600,000 distinct CDR3 sequences, with roughly three fifths as singletons. Sequenced sample: blood. Source of these receptors: a man between 60 and 75 years old in good health. The conserved cysteine and the conserved F or W are not part of the CDR3 here. The order of the fields is clone size, J gene, V gene, CDR3 protein. Rows give clone size only sometimes, using once, few, many, or a class for an expanded clone.

few TRBJ2-3 TRBV12-3/TRBV12-4 ASSVGGTGDMQY
few TRBJ2-5 TRBV4-1 ASSPTLPGRSETQY
. TRBJ2-5 TRBV2 ASSPIRLAGGQETQY
few TRBJ2-1 TRBV25-1 ASSGDGGRYNEQF
. TRBJ2-3 TRBV28 ASSQDRGGSDTQY
. TRBJ2-1 TRBV13 ASSLGLKTVYYNEQF
. TRBJ2-5 TRBV20-1 SARVYLVGETQY
. TRBJ1-5 TRBV5-5 ASSQQGTPNQPQH
. TRBJ2-7 TRBV20-1 SARWGESPSYEQY
. TRBJ2-1 TRBV29-1 SVGGGMRQF
. TRBJ2-7 TRBV12-3/TRBV12-4 ASSPRSSSSYEQY
. TRBJ1-4 TRBV20-1 SARRGPASGLF
. TRBJ1-5 TRBV6-6 TSSLGTDQPQH
. TRBJ2-1 TRBV20-1 SATSKRGSYNEQF
. TRBJ1-1 TRBV25-1 ASSAQVGRTEAF
. TRBJ1-2 TRBV2 ASSGGRPYGYT
. TRBJ2-1 TRBV2 ASREGMNEQF
. TRBJ2-5 TRBV24-1 ATRRTGGEETQY
. TRBJ2-3 TRBV7-9 ASSPRSLGTDTRY
. TRBJ2-5 TRBV20-1 SAFPGTSVRKTQY
. TRBJ2-1 TRBV20-1 SAPGQGVGYNEQF
. TRBJ2-7 TRBV4-2 ASSPGFEYEQY
. TRBJ2-2 TRBV12-3/TRBV12-4 ASSFSDRGETGELF
. TRBJ2-7 TRBV12-3/TRBV12-4 ASSFGTPVSYEQY
few TRBJ2-7 TRBV29-1 SVSGTGAYEQY
few TRBJ2-5 TRBV20-1 SASQGRIQETQY
. TRBJ2-7 TRBV6-5 ASSCRTGCYEQY
. TRBJ1-1 TRBV28 ATNSRDPGTYLGAF
few TRBJ2-5 TRBV29-1 SVLRQGRETQY
few TRBJ2-1 TRBV5-1 ASSPGRLDNEQF
once TRBJ2-5 TRBV7-6 ASSSGLAGTRVAQY
. TRBJ2-1 TRBV10-2 ASSRQSLTYNEQF
. TRBJ2-3 TRBV15 ATSRDSVTDTQY
. TRBJ2-5 TRBV10-3 AIGAQETQY
few TRBJ2-5 TRBV5-1 ASSLEAREETQY
. TRBJ2-7 TRBV9 ASSVDHYEQY
. TRBJ1-2 TRBV2 ASNGRTGLYGYT
. TRBJ2-7 TRBV20-1 SARGGRSSYEQY
. TRBJ2-5 TRBV4-1 AGSQTRPRGEQY
. TRBJ1-4 TRBV20-1 SARDFGSNEKLF
. TRBJ2-1 TRBV4-2 ASSRTSGGHGEQF
. TRBJ1-2 TRBV5-1 ASSLTADRGPYGYT
. TRBJ2-1 TRBV7-6 ASSREGGGYNEQF
. TRBJ1-1 TRBV7-2 ASSLVWVVNTEAF
few TRBJ2-5 TRBV28 ASSKGQAQETQY
. TRBJ2-5 TRBV5-1 ASSPDQTQETQY
once TRBJ1-2 TRBV3-1 ASSQVTGPHYGYT
. TRBJ2-6 TRBV5-6 ASSLFPSGSGANVLT
once TRBJ2-1 TRBV20-1 SASQGRWQF
. TRBJ1-4 TRBV20-1 SARELNEKLF
few TRBJ2-1 TRBV2 ASKRGTYNEQF
few TRBJ2-6 TRBV28 ASSHYRSGANVLT
many TRBJ2-1 TRBV4-3 ASSQGSTGIYNEQF
. TRBJ2-6 TRBV2 ASSLSGRSGANVLT